These 25 T cell receptor beta chains were sequenced from one sample in a study of blood T cell repertoires in COVID-19. Clones were read by immunoSEQ multiplex PCR, and TCRdb kept only the in-frame ones, dropping some. The sample lists more than 25,000 clones, roughly 88% occurring once. Sequencing was carried out using peripheral blood. These receptors were obtained from a woman aged 80 or over with COVID-19, enrolled during active disease.

This chain uses TRBV6-5 with TRBJ2-1, with D possibly matching TRBD2 (5 bases). V lost 4 bases and J lost 4, with 8 bases in between. The CDR3 covers 13 residues. Germline loops: CDR1 MNHEY, CDR2 SVGAGI. The DNA for the CDR3 is TGTGCCAGCAGTTCGCCGGGATACAATGAGCAGTTCTTC. Its translation: CASSSPGYNEQFF.

The rearrangement links TRBV30 to TRBJ1-4; D is unresolved. Germline-derived CDR1 and CDR2 are GTSNPN and SVGIG (reference sequence). The length of the CDR3 is 13 residues. The V gene lost 4 bases and the J gene lost 8 bases, with 14 bases spanning the gap. CDR3 bases: TGTGCCTGGACTGGGCGATTTAGGGAAAAACTGTTTTTT. Amino acid sequence: CAWTGRFREKLFF.

The chain uses TRBV21-1 and TRBJ1-1; TRBD1, the D gene given by the table, was not confirmed from the DNA. TRBV21-1 is a known pseudogene. CDR3 size: 15 residues. The CDR3 spells CASSRPGQGKTEAFF. The CDR3 DNA sequence: TGTGCCAGCAGCAGACCGGGACAGGGAAAGACTGAAGCTTTCTTT.

This clone was seen just once. The rearrangement uses TRBV30 and TRBJ2-6, with 7 bases that match TRBD1. Germline CDR1 reads GTSNPN; CDR2 reads SVGIG (reference sequence). The CDR3 is made up of 17 amino acids. Germline trimming cut 8 bases from V and 0 bases from J; bases unmatched to any gene: 13. Here the CDR3 reads CAGLNGTAVSGANVLTF. The DNA for the CDR3 is TGTGCCGGTTTAAATGGGACAGCAGTCTCTGGGGCCAACGTCCTGACTTTC.

CDR3 sequence (DNA): TGTGCCAGCAGCCAAGATAGGGACGGCGGGACGGCCAAAAACATTCAGTACTTC. It yields the protein CASSQDRDGGTAKNIQYF. This rearrangement joins TRBV3-1 (or the pseudogene TRBV3-2) to TRBJ2-4; perhaps TRBD2 as D (6 bases). The CDR3 contains 18 residues. CDR1 is LGHDT, CDR2 YNNKEL, per germline (reference sequence). The V gene lost 0 bases and the J gene lost 1 base, with 16 bases spanning the gap.

The chain has TRBV5-4 and TRBJ2-5, with 8 bases aligning to TRBD2. J was trimmed by 2 bases and V by 4 bases; bases with no gene match: 7. The CDR3 runs 15 residues. Looked up from germline, CDR1 is SGHNT and CDR2 is YYREEE (reference sequence). The CDR3 DNA is TGTGCCAGCAGCCGCGGACTAGCATCGCAAGAGACCCAGTACTTC. Protein: CASSRGLASQETQYF.

The chain joins TRBV6-6 to TRBJ1-2; 12 nucleotides agree with TRBD1. The V and J ends lost 6 bases and 4 bases, in that order; junction bases with no gene match: 6. Germline values: CDR1 MNHNY, CDR2 SVGAGI (reference sequence). This CDR3 is built from 15 residues. The CDR3 spells CASSTGTGGGYGYTF. DNA of the CDR3: TGTGCCAGCAGCACCGGGACAGGGGGCGGCTATGGCTACACCTTC.

The sample holds a few counts of this clone. The chain recombines TRBV9 with TRBJ1-6, with D hard to call. The V end lost 4 bases, the J end lost 6 bases, and 11 bases lay between the germline ends. The CDR3 totals 14 residues. Germline CDR1 reads SGDLS; CDR2 reads YYNGEE. For the CDR3, the DNA is TGTGCCAGCAGCCAGGATCCATTTAATTCACCCCTCCACTTT. It specifies CASSQDPFNSPLHF.

The gene calls are TRBV5-1 and TRBJ1-4, with D perhaps TRBD1 (6 bases). The CDR3 contains 16 residues. CDR1 SGHRS and CDR2 YFSETQ come from the germline V gene. Deletions cut 0 bases from V and 2 bases from J, with 11 bases between. CDR3 protein: CASSLVWGRTNEKLFF. The CDR3 DNA reads as TGCGCCAGCAGCTTGGTGTGGGGGCGGACTAATGAAAAACTGTTTTTT.

J is TRBJ2-1 and V is TRBV21-1; the table names TRBD1, a call not compared with the DNA. TRBV21-1 is noted as a pseudogene. The CDR3 length is 19 residues. As DNA, the CDR3 is TGTGCCAGCAGCAGTGTGGACAGTCTTGATCCAAGCTCCTACAATGAGCAGTTCTTC. Translation gives CASSSVDSLDPSSYNEQFF.

V is TRBV7-2 and J is TRBJ2-1; 9 bases are a match to TRBD2. Looked up from germline, CDR1 is SGHTA and CDR2 is FQGNSA. After removal of 1 base from V and 9 bases from J, the junction contained 13 bases not matched to a gene. The CDR3 length is 17 residues. The CDR3 sequence is CASSLEVGGGARVEQFF. The CDR3 region has the DNA TGTGCCAGCAGCTTAGAGGTTGGCGGGGGGGCGAGGGTTGAGCAGTTCTTC. Looking up the rest from reference TRBV7-2 and TRBJ2-1 gives the full variable domain: GAGVSQSPSNKVTEKGKDVELRCDPISGHTALYWYRQSLGQGLEFLIYFQGNSAPDKSGLPSDRFSAERTGGSVSTLTIQRTQQEDSAVYLCASSLEVGGGARVEQFFGPGTRLTVL.

Only a few counts were recorded for this clone. The chain is built from TRBV28 and TRBJ1-5, with TRBD1 as a possible D gene (5 bases). V lost 2 bases, J lost 3 bases, and 8 bases lay in between. Germline-derived CDR1 and CDR2 are MDHEN and SYDVKM. The CDR3 totals 14 residues. The CDR3 protein is CASSLAQVNQPQHF. In nucleotides, the CDR3 is TGTGCCAGCAGTTTAGCACAGGTCAATCAGCCCCAGCATTTT.

In its sample, this clone was seen once. V usage is TRBV30 and J usage is TRBJ2-1, with D possibly being TRBD2 (6 bases). The CDR3 spans 14 residues. Germline V gives CDR1 GTSNPN, CDR2 SVGIG (reference sequence). Trimming removed 6 bases from V and 0 bases from J, with 12 bases in between. CDR3 region: CACLKEGSYNEQFF. CDR3 coding DNA: TGTGCCTGCCTCAAGGAGGGCTCCTACAATGAGCAGTTCTTC.

The V and J genes are TRBV2 and TRBJ1-5; D is perhaps TRBD1 (6 bases). The CDR3 contains 15 residues. The germline gives CDR1 SNHLY, CDR2 FYNNEI. V was pared by 8 bases and J by 11 bases, with 25 bases between. The CDR3 DNA reads TGTGCCAGCGGCGCTCAGGGGACCCAATCAGGGTCCCAGCATTTT. As protein: CASGAQGTQSGSQHF.

The chain couples TRBV9 to TRBJ2-3; 8 bases are shared with TRBD1. This CDR3 contains 16 residues. With 0 bases clipped from V and 2 bases from J, the junction kept 5 bases outside the gene matches. The V gene's germline CDR1 is SGDLS and CDR2 YYNGEE. The CDR3 sequence: CASSVGDRGFTDTQYF. For the CDR3, the DNA is TGTGCCAGCAGCGTAGGTGACAGGGGATTCACAGATACGCAGTATTTT.

This chain uses TRBV6-5 with TRBJ1-5; 8 bases agree with TRBD1. The ends lost 6 bases at V and 2 bases at J; junction bases unmatched: 6. The CDR3 runs to 15 residues. Germline CDR1 and CDR2: MNHEY and SVGAGI. The CDR3 sequence is CASSSDRERNQPQHF. The CDR3 nucleotides read TGTGCCAGCAGCTCGGACAGGGAACGCAATCAGCCCCAGCATTTT.

The chain uses TRBV5-4 and TRBJ1-2; TRBD1 is a possible D gene (5 bases). CDR3 length: 14 amino acids. V shed 0 bases and J shed 9 bases, with 15 bases lying between them. Germline loops: CDR1 SGHNT, CDR2 YYREEE (reference sequence). This CDR3 reads CASSLVGAAPSYTF. DNA of the CDR3: TGTGCCAGCAGCTTGGTTGGGGCAGCCCCTAGCTACACCTTC.

The chain is built from TRBV6-4 and TRBJ1-5; no definite D call. There are 13 residues in the CDR3. V lost 8 bases, J lost 0 bases, and 8 bases lay in between. CDR1 is MRHNA and CDR2 is SNTAGT in the germline V gene. CDR3 nucleotides: TGTGCCAGCGCCACAACTAGCAATCAGCCCCAGCATTTT. Translation: CASATTSNQPQHF.

The chain carries TRBV6-6 and TRBJ2-2, with TRBD1 matching over 9 bases. The J segment lost 0 bases and the V segment lost 6 bases, leaving 8 bases of the junction unmatched. Per germline, CDR1 MNHNY and CDR2 SVGAGI (reference sequence). There are 17 residues in the CDR3. The CDR3 sequence: CASSRRQGVSNTGELFF. The CDR3 DNA follows: TGTGCCAGCAGCCGAAGACAGGGGGTTTCGAACACCGGGGAGCTGTTTTTT.

The DNA for the CDR3 is TGTGCCATCAGAGGACAAGTTAATTCACCCCTCCACTTT. Protein product: CAIRGQVNSPLHF. V is TRBV10-3 and J is TRBJ1-6; D is perhaps TRBD1 (5 bases). This CDR3 is built from 13 residues. CDR1 is ENHRY and CDR2 is SYGVKD in the germline V gene. Trimming left V 6 bases short and J 6 bases short, with 9 bases between.

The chain carries TRBV3-1 (or the pseudogene TRBV3-2) and TRBJ1-3, with D uncertain. With 3 bases removed from V and 2 bases from J, the gap between germline ends came to 17 bases. The CDR3 runs 17 residues. The V gene's germline CDR1 is LGHDT and CDR2 YNNKEL (reference sequence). The CDR3 coding sequence is TGTGCCAGCAGCCACGGACTACGGGGATCGGCTGGAAACACCATATATTTT. This translates into CASSHGLRGSAGNTIYF.

This chain links TRBV6-2 or TRBV6-3 with TRBJ1-1; no reliable D call. CDR3 length: 15 amino acids. Germline assignment: CDR1 MNHEY and CDR2 SVGEGT. V was cut by 2 bases and J by 0 bases, with 10 bases left in between. CDR3 DNA sequence: TGTGCCAGCAGTTACGGGCCCGCCATGAACACTGAAGCTTTCTTT. This gives the protein CASSYGPAMNTEAFF.

The chain joins TRBV9 to TRBJ2-5; no clear D gene. Germline V gene lookup returns CDR1 SGDLS and CDR2 YYNGEE. The CDR3 length is 14 residues. V gave up 0 bases and J gave up 2 bases, with 8 bases separating them. Here the CDR3 DNA reads TGTGCCAGCAGCGTAGGGGCAGGACAAGAGACCCAGTACTTC. This gives the protein CASSVGAGQETQYF.

J is TRBJ1-6 and V is TRBV4-1; 9 positions match TRBD1. CDR3 size: 17 residues. Germline V lookup: CDR1 MGHRA, CDR2 YSYEKL. J lost 7 bases, V lost 4 bases, and 11 bases had no gene match. For the CDR3, the DNA is TGCGCCAGCAGCCCGTATACAGGGGGCGCGGAGAATTCACCCCTCCACTTT. It specifies CASSPYTGGAENSPLHF.

The V call is TRBV5-4, the J call TRBJ1-6; 12 bases align to TRBD1. CDR1 is SGHNT, CDR2 YYREEE, per germline (reference sequence). The V and J ends lost 4 bases and 10 bases, in that order; junction bases with no gene match: 6. The CDR3 covers 15 residues. Here the CDR3 reads CASSGRDRGRSPLHF. The CDR3 DNA reads TGTGCCAGCAGCGGCCGGGACAGGGGGCGATCACCCCTCCACTTT.